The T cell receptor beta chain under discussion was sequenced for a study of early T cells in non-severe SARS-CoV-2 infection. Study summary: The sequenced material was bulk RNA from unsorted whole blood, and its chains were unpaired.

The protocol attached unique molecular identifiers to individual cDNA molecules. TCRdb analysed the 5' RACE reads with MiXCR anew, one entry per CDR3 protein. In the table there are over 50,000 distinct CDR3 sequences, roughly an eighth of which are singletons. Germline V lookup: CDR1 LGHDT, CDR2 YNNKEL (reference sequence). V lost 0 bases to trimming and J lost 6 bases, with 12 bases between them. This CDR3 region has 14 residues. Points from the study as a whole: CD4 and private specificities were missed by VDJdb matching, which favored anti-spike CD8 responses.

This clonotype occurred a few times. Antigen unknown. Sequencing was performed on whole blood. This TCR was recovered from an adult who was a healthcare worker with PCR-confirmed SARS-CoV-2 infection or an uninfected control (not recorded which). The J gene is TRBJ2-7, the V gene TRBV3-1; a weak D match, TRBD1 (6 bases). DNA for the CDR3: TGTGCCAGCAGCCAAGATAACAGGGCGGGCGAGCAGTACTTC. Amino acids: CASSQDNRAGEQYF.